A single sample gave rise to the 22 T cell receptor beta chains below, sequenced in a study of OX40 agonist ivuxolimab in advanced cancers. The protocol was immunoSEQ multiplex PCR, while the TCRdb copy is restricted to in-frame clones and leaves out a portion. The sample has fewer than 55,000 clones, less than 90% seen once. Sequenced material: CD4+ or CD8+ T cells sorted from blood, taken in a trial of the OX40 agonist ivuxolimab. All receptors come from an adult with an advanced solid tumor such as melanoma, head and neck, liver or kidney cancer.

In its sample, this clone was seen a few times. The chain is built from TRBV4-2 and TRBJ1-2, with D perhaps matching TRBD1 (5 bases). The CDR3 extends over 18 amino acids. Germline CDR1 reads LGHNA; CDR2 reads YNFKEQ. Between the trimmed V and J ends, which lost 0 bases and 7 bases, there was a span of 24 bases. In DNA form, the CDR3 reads TGTGCCAGCAGCCAAGAAGAAACAGTGTTGGGGGGTCTCGGTGGCTACACCTTC. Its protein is CASSQEETVLGGLGGYTF.

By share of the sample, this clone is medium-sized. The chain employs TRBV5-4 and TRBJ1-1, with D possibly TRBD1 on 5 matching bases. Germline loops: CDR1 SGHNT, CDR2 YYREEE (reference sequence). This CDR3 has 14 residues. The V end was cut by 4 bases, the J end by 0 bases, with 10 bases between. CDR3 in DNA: TGTGCCAGCAGCGGGGCGGCCATGAACACTGAAGCTTTCTTT. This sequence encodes CASSGAAMNTEAFF.

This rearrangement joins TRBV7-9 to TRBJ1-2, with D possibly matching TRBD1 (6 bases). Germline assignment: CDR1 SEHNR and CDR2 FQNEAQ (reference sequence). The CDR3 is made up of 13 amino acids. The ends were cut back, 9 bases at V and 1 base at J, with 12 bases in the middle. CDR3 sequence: CASASGDNYGYTF. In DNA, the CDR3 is TGTGCCAGTGCTTCAGGGGATAACTATGGCTACACCTTC. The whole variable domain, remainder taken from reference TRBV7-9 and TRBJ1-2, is DTGVSQNPRHKITKRGQNVTFRCDPISEHNRLYWYRQTLGQGPEFLTYFQNEAQLEKSRLLSDRFSAERPKGSFSTLEIQRTEQGDSAMYLCASASGDNYGYTFGSGTRLTVV.

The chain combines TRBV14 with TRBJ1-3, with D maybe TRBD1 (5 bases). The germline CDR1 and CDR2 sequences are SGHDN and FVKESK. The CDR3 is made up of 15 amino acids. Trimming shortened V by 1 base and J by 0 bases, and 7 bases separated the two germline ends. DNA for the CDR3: TGTGCCAGCAGCCAAGTACAGGACTCTGGAAACACCATATATTTT. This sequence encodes CASSQVQDSGNTIYF.

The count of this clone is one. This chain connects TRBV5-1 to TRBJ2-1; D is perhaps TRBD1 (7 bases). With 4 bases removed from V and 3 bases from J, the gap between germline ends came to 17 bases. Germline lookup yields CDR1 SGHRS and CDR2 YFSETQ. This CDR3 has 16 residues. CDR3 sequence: CASSPSGGPSYNEQFF. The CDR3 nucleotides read TGCGCCAGCAGCCCCTCAGGGGGGCCCAGCTACAATGAGCAGTTCTTC.

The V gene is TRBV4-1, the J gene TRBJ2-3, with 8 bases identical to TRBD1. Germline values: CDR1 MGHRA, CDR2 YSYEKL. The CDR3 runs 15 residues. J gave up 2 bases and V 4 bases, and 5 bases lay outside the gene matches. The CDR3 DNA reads TGCGCCAGCAGCCTTGGACAGGGCGACACAGATACGCAGTATTTT. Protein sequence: CASSLGQGDTDTQYF.

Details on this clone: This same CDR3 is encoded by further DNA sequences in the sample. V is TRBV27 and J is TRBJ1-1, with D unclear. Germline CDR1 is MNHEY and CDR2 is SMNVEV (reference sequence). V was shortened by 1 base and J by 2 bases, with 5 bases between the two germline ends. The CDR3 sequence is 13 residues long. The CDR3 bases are TGTGCCAGCAGTTTATGGGGTAACACTGAAGCTTTCTTT. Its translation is CASSLWGNTEAFF.

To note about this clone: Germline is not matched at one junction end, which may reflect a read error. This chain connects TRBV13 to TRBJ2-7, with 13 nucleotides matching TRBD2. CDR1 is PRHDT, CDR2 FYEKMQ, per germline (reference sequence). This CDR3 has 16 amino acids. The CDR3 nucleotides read TGTGCCAGCAGCTCCCTCGGACTAGCGGGGGCCTACGGGCAGTACTTC. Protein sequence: CASSSLGLAGAYGQYF.

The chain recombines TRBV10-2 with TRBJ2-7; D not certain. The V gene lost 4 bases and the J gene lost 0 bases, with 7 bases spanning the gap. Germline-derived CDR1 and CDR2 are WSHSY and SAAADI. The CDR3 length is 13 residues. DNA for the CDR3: TGCGCCAGCAGTGGGGCCAGCTCCTACGAGCAGTACTTC. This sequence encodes CASSGASSYEQYF.

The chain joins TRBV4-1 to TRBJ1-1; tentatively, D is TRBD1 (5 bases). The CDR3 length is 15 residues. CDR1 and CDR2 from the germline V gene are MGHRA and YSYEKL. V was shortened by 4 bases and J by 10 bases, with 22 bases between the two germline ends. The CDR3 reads CASSLKDSSPLAAFF. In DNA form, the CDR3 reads TGCGCCAGCAGCCTAAAAGACAGCAGCCCCCTCGCAGCTTTCTTT.

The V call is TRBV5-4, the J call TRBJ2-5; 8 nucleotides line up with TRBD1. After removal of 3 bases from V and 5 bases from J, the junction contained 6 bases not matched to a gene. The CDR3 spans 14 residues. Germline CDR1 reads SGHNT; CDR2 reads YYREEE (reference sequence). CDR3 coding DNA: TGTGCCAGCAGCTATGACAGGGGATCGGAGACCCAGTACTTC. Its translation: CASSYDRGSETQYF.

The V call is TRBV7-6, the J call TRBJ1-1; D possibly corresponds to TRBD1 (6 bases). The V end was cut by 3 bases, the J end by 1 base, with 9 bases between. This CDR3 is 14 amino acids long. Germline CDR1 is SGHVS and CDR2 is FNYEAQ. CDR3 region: CASSFTQGNTEAFF. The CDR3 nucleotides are TGTGCCAGCAGCTTTACACAGGGGAACACTGAAGCTTTCTTT.

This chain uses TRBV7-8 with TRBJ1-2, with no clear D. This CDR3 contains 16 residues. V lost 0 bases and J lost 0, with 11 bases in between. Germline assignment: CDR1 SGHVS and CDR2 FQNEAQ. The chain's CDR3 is CASSLAHWRTNYGYTF. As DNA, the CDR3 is TGTGCCAGCAGCTTAGCGCACTGGAGGACTAACTATGGCTACACCTTC.

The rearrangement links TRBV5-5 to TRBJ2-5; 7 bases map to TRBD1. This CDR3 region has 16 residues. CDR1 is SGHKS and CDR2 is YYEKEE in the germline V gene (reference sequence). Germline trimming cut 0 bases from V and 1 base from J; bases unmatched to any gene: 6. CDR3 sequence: CASSLAKGAIQETQYF. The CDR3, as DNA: TGTGCCAGCAGCTTGGCGAAGGGGGCCATCCAAGAGACCCAGTACTTC.

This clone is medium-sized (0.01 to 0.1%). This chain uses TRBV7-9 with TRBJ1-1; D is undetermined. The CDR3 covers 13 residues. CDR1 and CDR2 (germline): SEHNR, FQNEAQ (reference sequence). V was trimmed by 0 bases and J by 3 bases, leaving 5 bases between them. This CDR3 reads CASSLAWDTEAFF. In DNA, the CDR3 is TGTGCCAGCAGCTTAGCGTGGGACACTGAAGCTTTCTTT.

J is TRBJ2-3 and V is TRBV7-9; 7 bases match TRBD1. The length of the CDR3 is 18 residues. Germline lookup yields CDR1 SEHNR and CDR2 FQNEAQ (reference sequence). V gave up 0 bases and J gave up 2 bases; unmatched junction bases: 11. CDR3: CASSLAGATGWNTDTQYF. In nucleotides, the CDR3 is TGTGCCAGCAGCTTAGCCGGTGCGACAGGGTGGAACACAGATACGCAGTATTTT.

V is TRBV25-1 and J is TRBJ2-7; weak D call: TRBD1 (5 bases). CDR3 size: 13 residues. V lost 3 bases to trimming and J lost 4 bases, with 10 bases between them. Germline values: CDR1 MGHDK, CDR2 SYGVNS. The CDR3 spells CASSDQGPYEQYF. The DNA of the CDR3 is TGTGCCAGCAGTGACCAGGGTCCGTACGAGCAGTACTTC.

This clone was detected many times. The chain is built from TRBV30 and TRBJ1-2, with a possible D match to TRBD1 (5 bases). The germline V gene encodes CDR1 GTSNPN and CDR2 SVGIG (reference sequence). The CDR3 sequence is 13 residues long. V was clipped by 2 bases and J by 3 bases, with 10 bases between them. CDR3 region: CAWSQGDHYGYTF. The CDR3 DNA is TGTGCCTGGAGTCAAGGGGACCACTATGGCTACACCTTC. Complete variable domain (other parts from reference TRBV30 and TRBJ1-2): SQTIHQWPATLVQPVGSPLSLECTVEGTSNPNLYWYRQAAGRGLQLLFYSVGIGQISSEVPQNLSASRPQDRQFILSSKKLLLSDSGFYLCAWSQGDHYGYTFGSGTRLTVV.

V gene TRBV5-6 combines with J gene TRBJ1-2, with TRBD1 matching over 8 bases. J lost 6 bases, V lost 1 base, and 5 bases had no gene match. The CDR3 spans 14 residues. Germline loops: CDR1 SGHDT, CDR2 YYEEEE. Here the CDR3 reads CASSLYVTGDGYTF. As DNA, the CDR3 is TGTGCCAGCAGCTTGTATGTGACAGGGGATGGCTACACCTTC.

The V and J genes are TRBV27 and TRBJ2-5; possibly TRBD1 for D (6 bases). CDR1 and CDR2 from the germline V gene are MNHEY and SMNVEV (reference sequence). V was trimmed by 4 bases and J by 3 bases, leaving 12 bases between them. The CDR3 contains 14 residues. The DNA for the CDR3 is TGTGCCAGCAGTTCGACAGGTGCAAAAGAGACCCAGTACTTC. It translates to CASSSTGAKETQYF.

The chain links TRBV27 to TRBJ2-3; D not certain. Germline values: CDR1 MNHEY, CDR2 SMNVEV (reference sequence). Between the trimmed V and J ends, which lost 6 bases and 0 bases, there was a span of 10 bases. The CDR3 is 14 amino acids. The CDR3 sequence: CASSALGSTDTQYF. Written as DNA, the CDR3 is TGTGCCAGCAGCGCTCTGGGAAGCACAGATACGCAGTATTTT.

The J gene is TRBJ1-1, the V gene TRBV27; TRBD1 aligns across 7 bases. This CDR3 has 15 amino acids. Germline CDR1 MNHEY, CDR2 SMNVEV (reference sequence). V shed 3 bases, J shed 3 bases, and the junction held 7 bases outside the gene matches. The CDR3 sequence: CASSLAGRGDTEAFF. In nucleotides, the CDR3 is TGTGCCAGCAGTTTGGCCGGCAGGGGGGACACTGAAGCTTTCTTT.